The TCR beta chain described here comes from a study of T cell repertoires in cytomegalovirus infection. A single record per CDR3 protein comes from TCRdb applying MiXCR to the reads. The sample holds 310,000 or so distinct CDR3 sequences, 17% seen once. Study results and limitations: CMV carriers with the relevant HLA were identified by cumulative public TCR beta family frequency.

The CDR3 contains 14 residues. V shed 7 bases and J 4 bases; nucleotides not matched to a gene: 6. Germline V gene data show CDR1 as SNHLY and CDR2 as FYNNEI. This clonotype was seen a handful of times. Its antigen is still unknown. What was sequenced was PBMCs. The clonotype comes from a human donor in good health (CMV status not recorded). Some clones in this sample may be carry-over from other donors' samples. The chain joins TRBV2 to TRBJ2-7; 11 bases line up with TRBD1. The CDR3 nucleotides are TGTGCCAGCACCGTGGACAGGGGGCCATACGAGCAGTACTTC. Translating it yields CASTVDRGPYEQYF.